The 26 T cell receptor beta chains reported below all come from one sample, sequenced in a study of monozygotic twins with inflammatory bowel disease. TCRdb processed the 5' RACE reads again and assigns one entry to each CDR3 protein, with no DNA. The sample table sets out approximately 400,000 distinct CDR3 sequences. Sequenced input: blood. The receptors derive from a human donor with ulcerative colitis or Crohn's disease, or a healthy co-twin of an affected twin (not recorded which).

The chain carries TRBV4-1 and TRBJ2-1. CDR1 and CDR2 from the germline V gene are MGHRA and YSYEKL. This CDR3 region has 13 residues. The CDR3 sequence is CASSQGETNEQFF.

The chain has TRBV7-2 and TRBJ2-7; with no DNA, the TCRdb D assignment of TRBD2 cannot be verified. The germline CDR1 and CDR2 sequences are SGHTA and FQGNSA. This CDR3 is 13 amino acids long. CDR3 sequence: CASSLEVGGEQYF.

V gene TRBV10-3 combines with J gene TRBJ2-3; TCRdb proposes TRBD1, but this gene call is untestable without DNA. The CDR3 is 16 residues long. The germline V gene encodes CDR1 ENHRY and CDR2 SYGVKD. The CDR3 region is CAISELVSRKRYTQYF.

The gene calls are TRBV5-4 and TRBJ2-1. This CDR3 contains 15 residues. CDR1 is SGHNT, CDR2 YYREEE, per germline (reference sequence). CDR3 loop: CASRDGYGSYNEQFF.

The V gene is TRBV7-2, the J gene TRBJ1-5; TCRdb outputs TRBD1, but without DNA this stays unchecked. CDR1 is SGHTA, CDR2 FQGNSA, per germline. This CDR3 is 15 amino acids long. CDR3 region: CASSLDGGKNQPQHF.

The chain couples TRBV11-1 to TRBJ1-3; no DNA is available, so the TRBD1 call from TCRdb remains unchecked. Germline V gene sequence: CDR1 SGHAT, CDR2 FQDESV (reference sequence). CDR3 length equals 18 residues. CDR3 sequence reads: CASSQGFGAASSGNTIYF.

The rearrangement joins TRBV9 to TRBJ2-7; TCRdb picks TRBD2, but there is no DNA to check that call. The CDR3 contains 16 residues. Germline values: CDR1 SGDLS, CDR2 YYNGEE. CDR3 amino acids: CASSVGEGRSSYEQYF.

The chain joins TRBV2 to TRBJ2-1; TCRdb picks TRBD1, but there is no DNA to check that call. The CDR3 runs to 17 residues. CDR1 is SNHLY and CDR2 is FYNNEI in the germline V gene. CDR3 in amino acids: CASRDRFLDRGYNEQFF.

The rearrangement joins TRBV28 to TRBJ2-5; there is no DNA to check the TCRdb D call of TRBD1. This CDR3 has 15 amino acids. Germline CDR1 and CDR2: MDHEN and SYDVKM. The CDR3 loop is CASSSGQGSGETQYF.

This chain connects TRBV7-2 to TRBJ1-1. The CDR3 sequence is 15 residues long. Germline CDR1 reads SGHTA; CDR2 reads FQGNSA. The CDR3 region is CASSLEGSDATEAFF.

The chain couples TRBV7-2 to TRBJ2-2; TCRdb returns TRBD2, unconfirmable since there is no DNA. The CDR3 has 16 amino acids. Germline V lookup: CDR1 SGHTA, CDR2 FQGNSA. The CDR3 reads CASSPPGTMSTGELFF.

The chain couples TRBV10-3 to TRBJ1-1; the TCRdb call, TRBD1, lacks DNA for checking. Germline V gene lookup returns CDR1 ENHRY and CDR2 SYGVKD. This CDR3 has 16 residues. The CDR3 loop reads CAISGRTELRGAEAFF.

The chain links TRBV7-2 to TRBJ2-7; TCRdb selects TRBD1, and the lack of DNA leaves this call unchecked. The CDR3 covers 15 residues. CDR1 is SGHTA, CDR2 FQGNSA, per germline. This chain's CDR3 is CASSLGQGVYYEQYF.

This CDR3 reads CASSLGTGAGMPQHF. The gene calls are TRBV11-2 and TRBJ1-5; lacking DNA, the TRBD1 call made by TCRdb goes unchecked. Germline CDR1 and CDR2: SGHAT and FQNNGV. The CDR3 has 15 residues. The variable domain in full, completed from reference TRBV11-2 and TRBJ1-5, reads EAGVAQSPRYKIIEKRQSVAFWCNPISGHATLYWYQQILGQGPKLLIQFQNNGVVDDSQLPKDRFSAERLKGVDSTLKIQPAKLEDSAVYLCASSLGTGAGMPQHFGDGTRLSIL.

V gene TRBV30 combines with J gene TRBJ2-5; checking the TCRdb D call of TRBD1 is not possible without DNA. This CDR3 comprises 13 residues. The germline V gene encodes CDR1 GTSNPN and CDR2 SVGIG (reference sequence). CDR3 sequence reads: CACSLGGEETQYF.

This rearrangement joins TRBV27 to TRBJ1-2; the D gene TCRdb calls, TRBD1, cannot be checked with no DNA. CDR1 is MNHEY and CDR2 is SMNVEV in the germline V gene (reference sequence). The CDR3 length is 17 residues. This CDR3 is CASSSLPGTGEDYGYTF.

The V and J genes are TRBV20-1 and TRBJ2-7; TCRdb lists TRBD2, though no DNA is available to test this call. Germline CDR1 is DFQATT and CDR2 is SNEGSKA (reference sequence). This CDR3 contains 14 residues. The CDR3 is CSAEVGVISYEQYF.

The V and J genes are TRBV20-1 and TRBJ2-3; the D gene TCRdb calls, TRBD2, cannot be checked with no DNA. CDR1 DFQATT and CDR2 SNEGSKA come from the germline V gene (reference sequence). The length of the CDR3 is 12 residues. The CDR3 region is CSQSLAGDTQYF.

The chain recombines TRBV7-2 with TRBJ1-5. The CDR3 totals 13 residues. Germline V lookup: CDR1 SGHTA, CDR2 FQGNSA. CDR3 region: CASSLSWNQPQHF.

The chain uses TRBV19 and TRBJ2-7; TCRdb picks TRBD1, but there is no DNA to check that call. Germline assignment: CDR1 LNHDA and CDR2 SQIVND (reference sequence). The CDR3 runs to 15 residues. The CDR3 protein is CARPSPGTGPNEQYF.

The chain uses TRBV7-2 and TRBJ2-2. The CDR3 runs 13 residues. The germline gives CDR1 SGHTA, CDR2 FQGNSA. CDR3 protein: CASTNSGTGELFF.

The chain employs TRBV7-2 and TRBJ2-1; without DNA, the TCRdb call of TRBD1 cannot be checked. Germline assignment: CDR1 SGHTA and CDR2 FQGNSA. The CDR3 covers 11 residues. The CDR3 here is CASSKEGGQFF.

This rearrangement joins TRBV2 to TRBJ2-7; the D gene TCRdb calls, TRBD1, cannot be checked with no DNA. The CDR3 length is 15 residues. Germline lookup yields CDR1 SNHLY and CDR2 FYNNEI. The CDR3 loop reads CASGTPGRGWNEQYF.

The V and J genes are TRBV19 and TRBJ2-1; no DNA is available, so the TRBD2 call from TCRdb remains unchecked. The CDR3 length is 15 residues. Per the germline V gene, CDR1 is LNHDA and CDR2 is SQIVND (reference sequence). CDR3 residues: CASTVSSGSPNEQFF.

The chain uses TRBV5-1 and TRBJ2-3; lacking DNA, the TRBD1 call made by TCRdb goes unchecked. CDR3 size: 13 residues. Germline V lookup: CDR1 SGHRS, CDR2 YFSETQ. The CDR3 sequence: CASSLGAGDTQYF.

The chain links TRBV7-9 to TRBJ2-7; TCRdb lists TRBD2, though no DNA is available to test this call. Germline CDR1 reads SEHNR; CDR2 reads FQNEAQ (reference sequence). This CDR3 has 15 amino acids. CDR3 protein: CASSLGSGRANEQYF.